This TCR beta chain is drawn from a study of control samples from healthy donors and cancer patients. Clones were sequenced by immunoSEQ multiplex PCR, and TCRdb holds only the in-frame ones, with some missing. This table holds tens of thousands of clones, approximately 91% found once. The receptor was isolated from a woman in her forties or fifties with colorectal cancer. The sample comprised PBMCs.

The CDR3 DNA reads TGTGCCAGCAGCTTGGCCTTGGGGGCCTTGGAGACCCAGTACTTC. Protein sequence: CASSLALGALETQYF. The genes are TRBV5-6 and TRBJ2-5; D is perhaps TRBD1 (6 bases). V was clipped by 0 bases and J by 5 bases, with 14 bases between them. From germline, CDR1 is SGHDT and CDR2 YYEEEE. The CDR3 loop spans 15 amino acids.